This TCR beta chain was documented in a study of blood T cell repertoires in COVID-19. Repertoires were generated with immunoSEQ multiplex PCR, while TCRdb's copy carries only in-frame clones and drops some. Among about 190,000 clones, roughly 86% were seen once, and the ten largest hold 4.5% to 5.5%. Germline V lookup: CDR1 WSHSY, CDR2 SAAADI. This CDR3 contains 15 residues. Trimming removed 8 bases from V and 1 base from J; junction bases left unmatched: 7. The source material was peripheral blood. This chain joins TRBV10-2 and TRBJ2-1; 8 bases agree with TRBD2. The TCR sequence derives from a woman in her 70s with active or convalescent COVID-19. Here the CDR3 reads CASLASGRSYNEQFF. Written as DNA, the CDR3 is TGCGCCAGCCTGGCTAGCGGGCGGTCCTACAATGAGCAGTTCTTC.